The clone carrying this T cell receptor (beta chain) was detected a few times. All of the isolated RNA was reverse transcribed, so expressed TCRB transcripts were sequenced. Libraries were prepared by immunoSEQ multiplex PCR; TCRdb keeps only in-frame clonotypes and omits some of them. The repertoire holds 200,000 to 300,000 clones, with 12% to 15% as singletons. This CDR3 is 14 amino acids long. Germline-derived CDR1 and CDR2 are SGHNT and YYREEE (reference sequence). V lost 4 bases and J 2 bases, leaving 13 bases between the germline ends. This sample stems from a study of beta chain features in type 1 diabetes.

The chain is built from TRBV5-4 and TRBJ2-7; the D is unclear. Sequencing used naive CD4+ T cells from blood. The TCR sequence derives from a middle-aged woman in good health. The CDR3, as DNA: TGTGCCAGCAGCCCTAATTCACCCACCTACGAGCAGTACTTC. It codes for CASSPNSPTYEQYF.